The sequence of this T cell receptor (beta chain) was determined in a study of T cell responses to AZD1222 COVID-19 vaccine. The CDR3 has 15 amino acids. CDR1 and CDR2 (germline): SSHAT, FNYEAQ (reference sequence). Sequencing used immunoSEQ multiplex PCR; TCRdb keeps in-frame clones, though not all of them. The table includes 150,000 or so clones, more than 70% detected once. With respect to this clone: At one end, the junction sequence differs from germline, possibly due to a read error.

The sample consisted of peripheral blood, taken on day 0 of MenACWY control vaccination. The chain employs TRBV7-7 and TRBJ2-3, with 11 bases fitting TRBD2. The receptor was isolated from an adult in good health. DNA of the CDR3: TGTGCTAGCAGCGAGGGACTAGCGGTCACAGATACGCAGTATTTT. This sequence encodes CASSEGLAVTDTQYF.